This TCR beta chain was captured in a study of T cell responses to AZD1222 COVID-19 vaccine (dated by TCRdb to the early 2020s). Describing the broader study: AZD1222 recipients given second doses at about 4 weeks or at about 12 weeks were pooled, since spike-specific TCR depth and breadth were not found to differ between the two schedules. TCR sequencing covered 230 to 250 trial participants: some 210 given two doses of AZD1222 and around 25 given two doses of MenACWY control vaccine. Trial participants were enrolled by age into 18-55, 56-69 and 70-plus year subgroups, with approximately 150, 30 and 60 TCR-sequenced participants respectively.

V has 3 bases trimmed and J has 6 bases trimmed; junction bases matching no gene number 0. Including the terminal cysteine and phenylalanine, the CDR3 comprises 13 residues. The DNA shown is the 39-base CDR3, in frame from base 1. CDR1 and CDR2 are read off the germline V gene (reference sequence) as LNHNV and YYDKDF. The CDR3 regions of human TCRbeta chains were subjected to immunosequencing. The original methods were these. TCRs in the repertoires were compared against a reference library of SARS-CoV-2-specific TCRs that had been generated with the MIRA antigen-specificity platform. Breadth meant the fraction of unique TCRs that were SARS-CoV-2-associated, whereas depth meant the fraction of total T cells that were SARS-CoV-2-associated. Using the MIRA data, each spike-specific TCR was assigned both to the spike region to which the TCR was reactive and to a CD4 or CD8 class. Log10-transformed breadth and depth values were compared by one-way ANOVA with Sidak's multiple comparisons tests. TCRdb obtained this table from immuneACCESS and retained in-frame rearrangements with V and J assigned. These tables miss some clones; where compared with another copy, unresolved V genes account for less than half of the shortfall, and the remainder is unexplained. V, J and clone size reflect that table, while D and trimming were determined from the DNA. The sample yields approximately 150,000 clones; about 90% were counted once. The ten largest clones take up approximately 2% of the sample.

To note about this clone: Its specific antigen is unknown. The sample holds no much larger clone one base away, and base qualities are not on file.

Results the study describes overall, beyond this receptor: Participants were mostly white British and included more females than males, and it was suggested by the authors that clonal diversity may have been underestimated. The vaccine-associated CD4 TCRs covered the entire spike protein, and the dominant responses fell in regions 160-218 and 743-854. Because no samples from the day 14 peak response were available, repertoires could be characterized only after the peak T cell response. The 56-69-year group was small, and its depth increase did not reach significance, likely because of low power. Reportedly, almost half of the unique spike-specific TCRs recognized epitopes lying outside the regions that are mutated in the B.1.351 and B.1.1.7 variants. Conclusions about previously exposed vaccinees were limited because only 5 or 6 AZD1222 recipients were SARS-CoV-2 seropositive at baseline. A significant rise in spike-specific TCR breadth and depth was observed after two AZD1222 doses relative to day 0 and relative to MenACWY recipients.

The sample's time point, from its label and the paper: baseline before first vaccination. Samples from vaccinated people were obtained from the UK trials COV001 and COV002, which included a single-blind randomized controlled phase 2/3 trial of AZD1222 (ChAdOx1 nCoV-19) in healthy adults. For TCRbeta chain sequencing, PBMC samples were collected from trial participants at day 0 and at day 28 after the second dose. This TCR was recovered from an adult in good health. The V and J genes are TRBV15 and TRBJ2-2; 8 nucleotides in the junction match TRBD1. The starting material was peripheral blood, obtained on day 0 of AZD1222 vaccination. The nucleotide sequence is TGTGCCACCAGCAGGACAGGGGCCGGGGAGCTGTTTTTT. Its product reads: CATSRTGAGELFF.